This TCR beta chain stems from a study of blood T cell repertoires in COVID-19. Across the whole study: The study drew acute and convalescent COVID-19 samples from the United States, Italy and Spain. T cells, B-cell-depleted T cells, or PBMCs supplied cDNA or gDNA.

The CDR3 spans 13 residues. Trimming stripped 9 bases from V and 3 bases from J, with 15 bases between. Germline V gene data show CDR1 as SGHNT and CDR2 as YYREEE (reference sequence). The table lists this clone with a count of one. Under the authors' procedure: Nucleated cell number was recorded as an estimate derived from reference gene primer amplification. Sequenced by immunoSEQ multiplex PCR; TCRdb stores in-frame clones only, minus some. That table furnishes V, J and clone size, whereas the DNA furnished D and trimming. This table has some 250,000 clones, about four fifths appearing once. This chain joins TRBV5-4 and TRBJ1-1, with D possibly matching TRBD1 (5 bases). The clonotype originates from a woman aged 55-69 years with active or convalescent COVID-19. The specimen was peripheral blood. This CDR3 reads CATTSPGDTEAFF. The DNA for the CDR3 is TGTGCCACAACTTCCCCGGGGGACACTGAAGCTTTCTTT.